Presented here are 30 T cell receptor beta chains from one specimen sequenced in a study of cytomegalovirus exposure and HLA in healthy donors. Primers: 60 Vbeta forward and 13 Jbeta reverse. Assay used: immunoSEQ multiplex PCR; TCRdb lists only in-frame clones, some missing. The sample records approximately 130,000 clones, over 70% being singletons. The material sequenced was PBMCs. The receptor set was obtained from a young woman in good health and CMV-seronegative.

This chain joins TRBV7-2 and TRBJ1-5; D is ambiguous. Germline V gene sequence: CDR1 SGHTA, CDR2 FQGNSA. The CDR3 is made up of 14 amino acids. V was shortened by 3 bases and J by 4 bases, with 10 bases between the two germline ends. The DNA for the CDR3 is TGTGCCAGCAGCTTGTTCCAGTTAAATCAGCCCCAGCATTTT. Its translation: CASSLFQLNQPQHF.

This rearrangement joins TRBV15 to TRBJ1-5; tentative D call: TRBD1 (6 bases). This CDR3 comprises 14 residues. Deletions cut 2 bases from V and 5 bases from J, with 10 bases between. Germline V CDR1 and CDR2: LNHNV, YYDKDF (reference sequence). The CDR3 spells CATSRRQGYQPQHF. The CDR3 bases are TGTGCCACCAGCAGACGGCAGGGGTATCAGCCCCAGCATTTT.

The rearrangement joins TRBV7-9 to TRBJ1-1, with TRBD1 identical over 7 bases. The CDR3 consists of 14 residues. The trim removed 5 bases at V and 1 base at J, leaving 4 bases unmatched. The germline gives CDR1 SEHNR, CDR2 FQNEAQ (reference sequence). The CDR3 here is CASSVTGWNTEAFF. CDR3 DNA sequence: TGTGCCAGCAGCGTGACAGGGTGGAACACTGAAGCTTTCTTT.

The chain employs TRBV2 and TRBJ1-5; the D gene is possibly TRBD1 (6 bases). V dropped 1 base and J dropped 6 bases, with 10 bases sitting between them. Germline loops: CDR1 SNHLY, CDR2 FYNNEI. CDR3 length equals 14 residues. CDR3 coding DNA: TGTGCCAGCAGTGAAGAGGGGGAAGGTCAGCCCCAGCATTTT. It yields the protein CASSEEGEGQPQHF.

This chain connects TRBV10-1 to TRBJ1-1; maybe TRBD1 (5 bases). Germline V gene sequence: CDR1 WNHNN, CDR2 SYGVQD (reference sequence). The CDR3 runs to 15 residues. V was pared by 4 bases and J by 1 base, with 13 bases between. The DNA for the CDR3 is TGCGCCAGCAGTGGCCGAGGGACTGGGAACACTGAAGCTTTCTTT. Residues: CASSGRGTGNTEAFF.

The V and J genes are TRBV5-1 and TRBJ1-1, with 10 positions matching TRBD1. CDR1 is SGHRS and CDR2 is YFSETQ in the germline V gene. CDR3 length: 17 residues. The trim removed 7 bases at V and 2 bases at J, leaving 14 bases unmatched. CDR3 nucleotides: TGCGCCAGCCAGCAGCTTGGACAGGGGGTGCCTAACACTGAAGCTTTCTTT. Its translation is CASQQLGQGVPNTEAFF.

The chain carries TRBV6-5 and TRBJ1-2; 9 positions agree with TRBD1. The CDR3 is 14 residues long. Trimming took 0 bases from V and 8 from J; bases not matched to a gene: 4. Germline CDR1 MNHEY, CDR2 SVGAGI. CDR3 sequence: CASSYSGTGFGYTF. The DNA of the CDR3 is TGTGCCAGCAGTTACTCAGGGACAGGGTTCGGCTACACCTTC.

The chain combines TRBV9 with TRBJ1-4, with D possibly TRBD1 on 5 matching bases. CDR1 and CDR2 (germline): SGDLS, YYNGEE. The V end lost 3 bases, the J end lost 4 bases, and 10 bases lay between the germline ends. The CDR3 covers 14 residues. The CDR3: CASSADSRNEKLFF. Here the CDR3 DNA reads TGTGCCAGCAGCGCCGACAGCCGTAATGAAAAACTGTTTTTT.

This chain joins TRBV4-2 and TRBJ2-7; D is ambiguous. The germline gives CDR1 LGHNA, CDR2 YNFKEQ. Trimming removed 2 bases from V and 0 bases from J, with 17 bases in between. This CDR3 is 17 amino acids long. The CDR3 nucleotides read TGTGCCAGCAGCCAAAGGATCGACTTCACGAGCTCCTACGAGCAGTACTTC. Translated, it gives CASSQRIDFTSSYEQYF.

The V gene is TRBV5-1, the J gene TRBJ2-1; D remains unclear. The CDR3 is 14 amino acids. With 8 bases removed from V and 1 base from J, the gap between germline ends came to 13 bases. CDR1 SGHRS and CDR2 YFSETQ come from the germline V gene. The CDR3 loop reads CASRDLVSYNEQFF. The CDR3 DNA reads as TGCGCCAGTAGAGACCTAGTATCCTACAATGAGCAGTTCTTC.

This chain joins TRBV5-5 and TRBJ1-1; D might be TRBD1 (6 bases). This CDR3 is built from 16 residues. The V end lost 4 bases, the J end lost 4 bases, and 20 bases lay between the germline ends. Germline V gene lookup returns CDR1 SGHKS and CDR2 YYEKEE (reference sequence). CDR3 bases: TGTGCCAGCAGCCAAGACAGGATCGCTGGGGGCACTGAAGCTTTCTTT. It is translated as CASSQDRIAGGTEAFF.

This chain connects TRBV19 to TRBJ2-7; TRBD1 matches at 10 bases. The CDR3 consists of 16 residues. J lost 4 bases, V lost 0 bases, and 6 bases had no gene match. Germline lookup yields CDR1 LNHDA and CDR2 SQIVND (reference sequence). Written as DNA, the CDR3 is TGTGCCAGTAGTATAGATTCCGGGACAGGGGTGTACGAGCAGTACTTC. Translating it yields CASSIDSGTGVYEQYF.

V usage is TRBV27 and J usage is TRBJ1-1; D gene unclear. The germline V gene has CDR1 MNHEY and CDR2 SMNVEV (reference sequence). This CDR3 has 15 amino acids. Trimming shortened V by 2 bases and J by 0 bases, and 10 bases separated the two germline ends. The CDR3 nucleotides are TGTGCCAGCAGTTTAGGTTGGGCTTTGAACACTGAAGCTTTCTTT. As protein: CASSLGWALNTEAFF.

V is TRBV5-6 and J is TRBJ1-4; no firm D call. Germline V lookup: CDR1 SGHDT, CDR2 YYEEEE. Deletions cut 1 base from V and 7 bases from J, with 11 bases between. This CDR3 region has 14 residues. The CDR3 DNA reads as TGTGCCAGCAGCTTGTATGTCGCGTTTGAAAAACTGTTTTTT. Its translation is CASSLYVAFEKLFF. Variable domain in full (rest from reference TRBV5-6 and TRBJ1-4): DAGVTQSPTHLIKTRGQQVTLRCSPKSGHDTVSWYQQALGQGPQFIFQYYEEEERQRGNFPDRFSGHQFPNYSSELNVNALLLGDSALYLCASSLYVAFEKLFFGSGTQLSVL.

J is TRBJ1-2 and V is TRBV4-1, with 9 bases fitting TRBD1. The V gene end was trimmed by 4 bases and the J gene end by 5 bases; junction bases not matched to a gene: 2. CDR3 length: 13 amino acids. Germline V gene data show CDR1 as MGHRA and CDR2 as YSYEKL. Here the CDR3 DNA reads TGCGCCAGCAGCCCGGGACAGGGATATGGCTACACCTTC. It translates to CASSPGQGYGYTF.

V gene TRBV11-1 combines with J gene TRBJ1-2; a possible D gene is TRBD1 (5 bases). Between the trimmed V and J ends, which lost 2 bases and 4 bases, there was a span of 11 bases. Germline-derived CDR1 and CDR2 are SGHAT and FQDESV (reference sequence). The CDR3 sequence is 14 residues long. As DNA, the CDR3 is TGTGCCAGCAGCTTACAGGAGGGGTTCTATGGCTACACCTTC. It specifies CASSLQEGFYGYTF.

The chain carries TRBV4-2 and TRBJ1-2, with a possible D match to TRBD1 (6 bases). Germline V gene data show CDR1 as LGHNA and CDR2 as YNFKEQ. The CDR3 runs 16 residues. V was shortened by 1 base and J by 4 bases, with 16 bases between the two germline ends. For the CDR3, the DNA is TGTGCCAGCAGCCAAGGCGAAGGAACAGGGTCCTATGGCTACACCTTC. Protein product: CASSQGEGTGSYGYTF.

The chain couples TRBV10-3 to TRBJ2-1, with 9 bases lining up with TRBD2. V trimming: 4 bases; J trimming: 6 bases; junction bases outside the gene matches: 1. Germline CDR1 and CDR2: ENHRY and SYGVKD. The CDR3 spans 13 residues. The CDR3 protein is CAISGAGGNEQFF. The CDR3 DNA reads TGTGCCATCAGTGGAGCGGGAGGCAATGAGCAGTTCTTC.

This chain joins TRBV11-1 and TRBJ2-5, with 7 bases aligning to TRBD1. Germline values: CDR1 SGHAT, CDR2 FQDESV (reference sequence). After removal of 4 bases from V and 0 bases from J, the junction contained 11 bases not matched to a gene. This CDR3 contains 17 residues. The CDR3 DNA is TGTGCCAGCAGCTCAGGACAGGTCGGTTTCGACCAAGAGACCCAGTACTTC. It codes for CASSSGQVGFDQETQYF.

This rearrangement joins TRBV5-4 to TRBJ2-1; 9 bases agree with TRBD1. The germline V gene has CDR1 SGHNT and CDR2 YYREEE (reference sequence). The CDR3 is made up of 14 amino acids. V was pared by 0 bases and J by 8 bases, with 3 bases of the junction left unmatched. CDR3 DNA sequence: TGTGCCAGCAGCTTGGACAGGACAGGGGATGAGCAGTTCTTC. Its translation is CASSLDRTGDEQFF.

CDR3 region: CASSLIGGASSGNTIYF. In DNA form, the CDR3 reads TGTGCCAGCAGCTTAATTGGGGGGGCCAGCTCTGGAAACACCATATATTTT. V and J are TRBV7-9 and TRBJ1-3; D possibly corresponds to TRBD1 (6 bases). In germline, CDR1 is SEHNR, CDR2 FQNEAQ (reference sequence). Deletions cut 2 bases from V and 0 bases from J, with 14 bases between. This CDR3 has 17 amino acids.

The chain uses TRBV28 and TRBJ2-7; TRBD1 agrees at 11 bases. Germline CDR1 is MDHEN and CDR2 is SYDVKM. The CDR3 has 14 amino acids. The J segment lost 3 bases and the V segment lost 6 bases, leaving 4 bases of the junction unmatched. The CDR3 here is CASSPDRGLYEQYF. The CDR3 DNA reads as TGTGCCAGCAGCCCGGACAGGGGGCTCTACGAGCAGTACTTC.

The V call is TRBV19, the J call TRBJ2-1; 12 bases match TRBD2. The CDR3 is made up of 14 amino acids. V lost 6 bases, J lost 6 bases, and 3 bases stayed unmatched. From germline, CDR1 is LNHDA and CDR2 SQIVND (reference sequence). CDR3 region: CASRLAGGSNEQFF. The CDR3 DNA follows: TGTGCCAGTAGACTAGCGGGAGGATCCAATGAGCAGTTCTTC.

V and J are TRBV5-5 and TRBJ1-1; D gene uncertain. The germline V and J ends were trimmed by 0 bases and 2 bases, with 11 bases remaining between them. Germline V gene sequence: CDR1 SGHKS, CDR2 YYEKEE (reference sequence). CDR3 length: 15 amino acids. DNA of the CDR3: TGTGCCAGCAGCTTGGTGACAACAGCTAACACTGAAGCTTTCTTT. It specifies CASSLVTTANTEAFF.

The V call is TRBV7-9, the J call TRBJ1-1; D is unresolved. Per the germline V gene, CDR1 is SEHNR and CDR2 is FQNEAQ (reference sequence). This CDR3 is built from 14 residues. V was cut by 5 bases and J by 1 base, with 11 bases left in between. CDR3 in DNA: TGTGCCAGCAGCCCTAGTGGAACGAACACTGAAGCTTTCTTT. It yields the protein CASSPSGTNTEAFF.

The chain combines TRBV6-4 with TRBJ2-3; the match to TRBD1 covers 7 bases. The CDR3 totals 14 residues. Losses at the gene ends were 2 bases for V and 6 bases for J; bases not matched to a gene: 5. The germline V gene encodes CDR1 MRHNA and CDR2 SNTAGT. The CDR3 sequence is CASSDLGGRDTQYF. The CDR3 DNA is TGTGCCAGCAGTGACCTAGGGGGCCGGGATACGCAGTATTTT.

The chain links TRBV18 to TRBJ2-7; 8 bases are shared with TRBD1. V was clipped by 5 bases and J by 13 bases; unmatched bases: 10. The CDR3 sequence is 12 residues long. Germline V CDR1 and CDR2: KGHSH, LQKENI. DNA of the CDR3: TGTGCCAGCTCAATCGGACAGGGCCTATCCTACTTC. Translating gives CASSIGQGLSYF.

The V and J genes are TRBV7-9 and TRBJ1-1, with 8 bases lining up with TRBD1. Per the germline V gene, CDR1 is SEHNR and CDR2 is FQNEAQ (reference sequence). The CDR3 extends over 16 amino acids. V lost 5 bases to trimming and J lost 4 bases; unmatched junction nucleotides: 12. CDR3 nucleotides: TGTGCCAGCAGCCCACTAACGCCTACAGGGGGCACTGAAGCTTTCTTT. This sequence encodes CASSPLTPTGGTEAFF.

This sequence joins TRBV12-5 and TRBJ1-1, with a tentative D call TRBD1 (5 bases). With 3 bases removed from V and 6 bases from J, the gap between germline ends came to 14 bases. The length of the CDR3 is 14 residues. The germline V gene has CDR1 LGHNT and CDR2 FRNRAP. CDR3 nucleotide sequence: TGTGCTAGTGGTTTCTCGACAGCATTTTCTGAAGCTTTCTTT. This codes for CASGFSTAFSEAFF.

The rearrangement joins TRBV11-2 to TRBJ1-6; 7 bases agree with TRBD1. CDR1 and CDR2 from the germline V gene are SGHAT and FQNNGV. The CDR3 covers 15 residues. V gave up 3 bases and J gave up 7 bases; unmatched junction bases: 6. CDR3 sequence (DNA): TGTGCCAGCAGCTTCCGGACAGGTAGAAATTCACCCCTCCACTTT. The encoded protein is CASSFRTGRNSPLHF.